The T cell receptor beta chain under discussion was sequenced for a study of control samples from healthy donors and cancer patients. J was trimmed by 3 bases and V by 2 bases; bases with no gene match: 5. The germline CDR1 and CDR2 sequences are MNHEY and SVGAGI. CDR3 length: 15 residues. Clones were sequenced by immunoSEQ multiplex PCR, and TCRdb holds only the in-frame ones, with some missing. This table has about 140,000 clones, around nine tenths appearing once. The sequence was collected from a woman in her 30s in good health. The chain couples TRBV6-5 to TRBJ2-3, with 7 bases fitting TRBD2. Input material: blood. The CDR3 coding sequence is TGTGCCAGCAGTTACGTAAGCGGGAATACAGATACGCAGTATTTT. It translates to CASSYVSGNTDTQYF.